Described below is a single T cell receptor beta chain sequence and its context. As yet, its antigen is unknown. Repertoires were generated with immunoSEQ multiplex PCR, while TCRdb's copy carries only in-frame clones and drops some. In the table there are approximately 90,000 clones, just under 95% of which are singletons. The data were taken from a study of graft-versus-host responses after intestinal transplantation. Whole-study context: Those transplanted obtained multivisceral, liver-intestinal, or isolated intestinal grafts. The study gave all recipients anti-thymocyte globulin induction, then tacrolimus and steroids for two to three years.

Findings and limits, study-wide: GvH clones were found in recipient marrow; some appeared first in ileum or blood. Allograft clonal ratios (graft-versus-host to host-versus-graft) were high in patients who had graft-donor T cell macrochimerism.

Between the trimmed V and J ends, which lost 6 bases and 2 bases, there was a span of 10 bases. In germline, CDR1 is MNHEY, CDR2 SMNVEV (reference sequence). The CDR3 totals 13 residues. This TCR was recovered from a human donor who was the organ donor for an intestinal transplant. This chain joins TRBV27 and TRBJ1-2; the D is unclear. The sample in question was unstimulated CD8+ T cells sorted from spleen or lymph node cells, obtained before transplant. CDR3 residues: CASSHGPNYGYTF. The DNA for the CDR3 is TGTGCCAGCAGCCACGGTCCCAACTATGGCTACACCTTC.